Here is one T cell receptor (beta chain) with its context. Antigen specificity is unknown. The CDR3 length is 11 residues. In germline, CDR1 is DFQATT, CDR2 SNEGSKA (reference sequence). The germline V and J ends were trimmed by 5 bases and 1 base, with 5 bases remaining between them. Primed by a sample-barcoded 5' primer and a J-beta primer mix, a second PCR proceeded for roughly 6 to 12 cycles. A template-switch adaptor that had 12 random nucleotides put a tag on each cDNA molecule. TCRdb reanalysed the 5' RACE reads using MiXCR and keeps one entry per CDR3 protein. The sample shows more than 650,000 distinct CDR3 sequences, 22% of them seen only once. Russia was home to the donors, healthy Caucasian individuals aged roughly 6 to 90. Donors each provided about 9.5 milliliters of peripheral blood. This specimen comes from a study of blood T cells in healthy people across ages. Broader study findings: Not knowing donor CMV status may have confounded expanded clonotype changes.

The J gene is TRBJ1-2, the V gene TRBV20-1; unclear D gene. Specimen: blood. This clonotype originated in a man between 65 and 85 years old in good health. In DNA, the CDR3 is TGCAGTGCTTTTATTAACTATGGCTACACCTTC. As protein: CSAFINYGYTF.